This paragraph covers one T cell receptor (beta chain) sequence. Its antigen is as yet unknown. The data derive from a study of cytomegalovirus exposure and HLA in healthy donors. Study results and limitations: From TCR beta sequences, most subjects' HLA-A and HLA-B alleles were reportedly predicted accurately. It was shown in a later analysis that HLA-associated TCR beta chains were more clonally expanded than other, equally common chains.

The PCR had 60 Vbeta and 13 Jbeta primers. This table comes from immunoSEQ multiplex PCR, and its TCRdb copy is limited to in-frame clones, with some not included. Among roughly 70,000 clones listed, 65% to 70% were seen once. This CDR3 has 13 amino acids. The clonotype originates from a male donor in good health and CMV-seropositive. Sequencing used PBMCs. V gene TRBV12-2 combines with J gene TRBJ1-1; the tabulated D call, TRBD1, remains unverified against the DNA. TRBV12-2 constitutes a pseudogene. The CDR3 here is CASRRQLNTEAFF. The CDR3 region has the DNA TGTGCAAGTCGCCGACAGTTGAACACTGAAGCTTTCTTT.